This T cell receptor (beta chain) emerged from a study of shared clonotypes between healthy human individuals (TCRdb year 2020). For context, the study as a whole: Two women and three men aged 18 to 49 years were included in the cohort. To increase sequencing depth and limit assay-specific biases, different laboratories used diverse techniques to prepare libraries and sequence TCR repertoires. To estimate repertoire size and how much clonotypes are shared between individuals, the study performed deep sequencing of blood TCR repertoires from roughly five healthy adults. Each donor's leukapheresis produced roughly between roughly 0.85 and 9 billion PBMCs. Per donor, three plates each were used for CD4 naive and CD4 memory, two for CD8 naive, and one for CD8 memory.

Cut back by 3 bases and 2 bases, the V and J ends lie 7 bases apart. CDR1 and CDR2 were assigned from the germline V gene (reference sequence) as LNHDA and SQIVND. Including the terminal cysteine and phenylalanine, the CDR3 comprises 14 residues. The read is trimmed to its CDR3 DNA, 42 bases read in frame from base 1. Using the deep immunoSEQ assay, multiplex PCR amplified TCR CDR3 regions from genomic DNA. For each cell subset, the extracted genomic DNA was distributed evenly across all wells of several immunoSEQ 96-well plates, and each plate served as one replicate. For sorted subsets, about 200 ng genomic DNA, equal to about 30,000 T cell genomes, was loaded into each replicate PCR. Purified libraries were measured with a Qubit 3.0 fluorometer, size-checked on a Bioanalyzer 2100, and measured again with the KAPA Library Quantification kit. Each immunoSEQ 96-well plate was sequenced on its own single-read 150-cycle Illumina NextSeq 550 flow cell. The source study handled its data this way. Because the immunoSEQ output included only junctional sequences and no quality scores, the filtering could not be the same as the filtering used for full-length reads. To assign V/J genes and CDR3, sequences were annotated using PyIR, a Python wrapper for IgBLAST v1.9, with IMGT germline references. Any read was removed if the V/J assignment was weak (E-value above 1e-6), the CDR3 was missing, or the read contained stop codons, out-of-frame junctions, or ambiguous translated residues. A V3J clonotype was defined by an identical inferred V gene, J gene, and CDR3 amino acid sequence. To compute the percentage overlap between repertoires, the number of shared unique clonotypes was divided by the size of the smaller repertoire. Richness of each repertoire was evaluated using RTK rarefaction, the Chao1 estimator, and Recon v2.1 estimates of unobserved clonotypes. Generation probabilities were computed with OLGA for all TCRbeta clonotypes obtained by the gDNA method from several donors. TCRdb holds this immuneACCESS table with in-frame rearrangements only. Some clones are missing; in checked studies, unresolved V genes explain under half, and the rest has no known cause. The D gene and trimming were derived from the DNA, and the V and J assignments and clone size from that table. The sample data list approximately 2.5 million clones, and approximately 90% of these were observed just once. Jointly, the top ten make up over 0.12% of the sample.

The donors were healthy, HIV-negative adults who had no recently reported acute infections or vaccinations. Every donor was a Caucasian adult residing in Nashville, Tennessee, USA. CD4+ T cells were enriched by magnetic negative selection, after which naive cells were positively selected on CD45RA and the negative fraction was taken as the memory subset. After blood collection by leukapheresis, PBMCs were isolated using Ficoll-Histopaque density gradient centrifugation and then cryopreserved in the vapor phase of liquid nitrogen. Analytical flow cytometry was used to check the purity and quantity of every magnetically sorted T cell population. From each sorted fraction, genomic DNA was isolated and quantified by UV absorbance on a Nanodrop 2000c. General conclusions and limits of the study: Sampling was restricted to blood, and TCR repertoires in tissue are likely to differ from TCR repertoires in blood. The small number of donors limited the genetic and exposure-history diversity represented. Higher generation probabilities were observed for clonotypes shared by all four sorted-subset donors than for non-shared clonotypes. Pairwise subsampling led to the expectation that sequencing depth would affect the degree of clonotype sharing among donors. When a few donors were compared, the shared fraction of clonotypes was around 5% for naive CD4, more than 3% for naive CD8, 2.3% for memory CD4, and 0.3% to 0.5% for memory CD8. Naive subsets generally had larger estimated clonotype richness than memory subsets did. Incomplete sequencing was indicated by rarefaction of sorted-subset datasets, despite the large sequencing depth.

Turning to this clone: This receptor's antigen is unknown. No base quality values were provided; no much bigger clone lies one nucleotide off. The identical CDR3 is also encoded by other nucleotide sequences in the sample.

The sample taken for sequencing was naive CD4+ T cells sorted from blood. The cell subset or site label on this specimen signifies: CD45RA+ positively selected. Recombination linked TRBV19 to TRBJ2-2, with no confident D gene call. The TCR sequence derives from a man between 18 and 35 years old in good health. The CDR3 is CASSISSNTGELFF. The DNA sequence reads TGTGCCAGTAGTATTTCAAGCAACACCGGGGAGCTGTTTTTT.